This T cell receptor beta chain stems from a study of glioma-infiltrating T cells after dendritic cell vaccination. In the study overall: Patients had newly diagnosed or recurrent glioblastoma and received dendritic cell vaccines.

The primer mix had 60 V beta and 13 J beta primers. Assay: immunoSEQ multiplex PCR; the TCRdb copy retains only in-frame clones and omits some. Of roughly 100,000 clones listed, roughly 79% are singletons. CDR1 and CDR2 (germline): GTSNPN, SVGIG (reference sequence). This CDR3 region has 13 residues. The V and J ends lost 0 bases and 8 bases respectively, with 10 bases between them. Patients had residual fresh-frozen tumor tissue and more than two years of survival data. This TCR came from a human donor with glioblastoma. The rearrangement joins TRBV30 to TRBJ1-4, with D perhaps TRBD1 (5 bases). The sample consisted of blood, taken before dendritic cell vaccination. The CDR3 DNA sequence: TGTGCCTGGAGTGTAAAGGGGCAGGAAAAACTGTTTTTT. This translates into CAWSVKGQEKLFF.